The rows below give T cell receptor beta chains drawn from one sample of a study of PD-1 blockade in classical Hodgkin lymphoma. Sequenced by immunoSEQ multiplex PCR; TCRdb stores in-frame clones only, minus some. The sample lists approximately 99,000 clones; 80% to 90% were seen once. The sequencing used peripheral blood mononuclear cells (PBMCs), collected before the second cycle of nivolumab. Receptors originate from a human donor with classical Hodgkin lymphoma. Both conserved end residues are part of each CDR3. The D gene is left open where the match is weak. Clone size is stated in some rows and not others, as once, few, many or a class when expanded.

d_call,clone_size,v_call,j_call,cdr3_nt,cdr3_aa
.,.,TRBV15,TRBJ1-5,TGTGCCACCAGCAGCCCCGGAAGCAATCAGCCCCAGCATTTT,CATSSPGSNQPQHF
TRBD1,.,TRBV4-1,TRBJ1-2,TGCGCCAGCAGCCAAGCTGACAGGGCAGATTATGGCTACACCTTC,CASSQADRADYGYTF
TRBD2,few,TRBV5-4,TRBJ2-5,TGTGCCAGCAGCTTGGGGCTAGCGGGGTTACAAGAGACCCAGTACTTC,CASSLGLAGLQETQYF
.,.,TRBV19,TRBJ1-5,TGTGCCAGTAGTATATCGTCCCGGCAGCAGCCCCAGCATTTT,CASSISSRQQPQHF
TRBD1,.,TRBV5-8,TRBJ1-5,TGTGCCAGCAGCTTGGTCGGACAGGGCTGGCAGCCCCAGCATTTT,CASSLVGQGWQPQHF
.,.,TRBV7-9,TRBJ2-5,TGTGCCAGCAGCTTAGGAAAGGAGACCCAGTACTTC,CASSLGKETQYF
.,.,TRBV7-6,TRBJ2-2,TGTGCCAGCAGCTTGGATGGTACCGGGGAGCTGTTTTTT,CASSLDGTGELFF
.,.,TRBV7-9,TRBJ1-2,TGTGCCAGCACCGAAGTTGGCTACACCTTC,CASTEVGYTF
.,few,TRBV6-5,TRBJ1-5,TGTGCCAGCAGTTATTCACAGGCGATGCCCCAGCATTTT,CASSYSQAMPQHF
.,.,TRBV10-2,TRBJ2-4,TGCGCCAGCAGTCGTTCAGGGGCCTGGTCAGATAGGTCGGCCAAAAACATTCAGTACTTC,CASSRSGAWSDRSAKNIQYF
TRBD2,.,TRBV9,TRBJ2-2,TGTGCCAGCAGCGCCTCAAGACTAGCGGGAGACACCGGGGAGCTGTTTTTT,CASSASRLAGDTGELFF
TRBD2,.,TRBV10-1,TRBJ2-7,TGCGCCAGCAGTGATAGCGGGAGTTTTTACGAGCAGTACTTC,CASSDSGSFYEQYF
.,.,TRBV18,TRBJ2-5,TGTGCCAGCTCACCGTATTACATGGAAGAGACCCAGTACTTC,CASSPYYMEETQYF
TRBD2,.,TRBV5-4,TRBJ2-1,TGTGCCAGCAGCCCTACTAGCGGGGACTACAATGAGCAGTTCTTC,CASSPTSGDYNEQFF
.,.,TRBV2,TRBJ1-1,TGTGCCAGCAGTGCCGAGGACGGCCCCAGAGCTGAAGCTTTCTTT,CASSAEDGPRAEAFF
.,few,TRBV19,TRBJ1-2,TGTGCCAGTAGACAGGACCCCTACTTGGGGGGCTACACCTTC,CASRQDPYLGGYTF
.,.,TRBV5-4,TRBJ1-2,TGTGCCAGCAAGGGTGAATTTTATGGCTACACCTTC,CASKGEFYGYTF
TRBD1,once,TRBV5-1,TRBJ2-2,TGCGCCAGCAGCTCGACAGGGGCCGGCGGGGAGCTGTTTTTT,CASSSTGAGGELFF
.,.,TRBV4-1,TRBJ1-2,TGCGCCAGCAGCCACGTAGGGCAGTCTCTGAAGTATGGCTACACCTTC,CASSHVGQSLKYGYTF
.,.,TRBV4-2,TRBJ1-1,TGTGCCAGCAGCCAGAGTAGAATGAACACTGAAGCTTTCTTT,CASSQSRMNTEAFF
.,few,TRBV15,TRBJ1-6,TGTGCCACCAGCAGAGATGGAGGGTCACCCCTCCACTTT,CATSRDGGSPLHF